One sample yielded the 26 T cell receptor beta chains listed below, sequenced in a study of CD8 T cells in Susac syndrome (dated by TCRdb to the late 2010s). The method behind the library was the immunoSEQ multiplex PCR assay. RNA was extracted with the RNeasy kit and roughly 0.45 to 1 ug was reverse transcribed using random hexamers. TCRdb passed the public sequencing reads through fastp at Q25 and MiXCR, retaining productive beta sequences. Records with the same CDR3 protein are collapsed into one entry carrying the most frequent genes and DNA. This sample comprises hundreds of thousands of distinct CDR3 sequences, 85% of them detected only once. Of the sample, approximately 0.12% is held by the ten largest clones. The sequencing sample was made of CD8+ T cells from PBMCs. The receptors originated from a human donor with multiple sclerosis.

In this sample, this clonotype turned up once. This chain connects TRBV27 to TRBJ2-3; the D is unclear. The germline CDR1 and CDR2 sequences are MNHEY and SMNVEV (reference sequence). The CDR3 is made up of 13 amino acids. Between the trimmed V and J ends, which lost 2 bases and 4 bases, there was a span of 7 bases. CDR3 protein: CASSLEVSDTQYF. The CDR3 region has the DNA TGTGCCAGCAGTTTAGAGGTCTCAGATACGCAGTATTTT.

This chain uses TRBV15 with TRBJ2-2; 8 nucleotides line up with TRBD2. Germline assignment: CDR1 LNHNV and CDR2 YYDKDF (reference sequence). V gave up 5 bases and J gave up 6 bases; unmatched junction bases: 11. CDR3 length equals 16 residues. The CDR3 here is CATSREAAGGAGELFF. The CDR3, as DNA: TGTGCCACCAGCCGGGAGGCGGCGGGGGGTGCCGGGGAGCTGTTTTTT.

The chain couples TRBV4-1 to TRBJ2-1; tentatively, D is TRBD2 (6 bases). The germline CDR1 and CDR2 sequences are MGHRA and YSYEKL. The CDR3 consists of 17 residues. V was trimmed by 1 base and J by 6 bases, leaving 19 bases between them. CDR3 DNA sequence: TGCGCCAGCAGCCAAGTTATTACAATCGGGGGAACCAATGAGCAGTTCTTC. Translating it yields CASSQVITIGGTNEQFF.

The CDR3 is CASSSPGDNQPQHF. CDR3 in DNA: TGTGCCAGCAGCTCACCGGGAGATAATCAGCCCCAGCATTTT. The chain carries TRBV7-9 and TRBJ1-5; D uncertain. Germline CDR1 is SEHNR and CDR2 is FQNEAQ (reference sequence). V gave up 4 bases and J gave up 4 bases, with 11 bases separating them. The CDR3 spans 14 residues. The variable domain in full, with the rest retrieved from reference TRBV7-9 and TRBJ1-5, is DTGVSQNPRHKITKRGQNVTFRCDPISEHNRLYWYRQTLGQGPEFLTYFQNEAQLEKSRLLSDRFSAERPKGSFSTLEIQRTEQGDSAMYLCASSSPGDNQPQHFGDGTRLSIL.

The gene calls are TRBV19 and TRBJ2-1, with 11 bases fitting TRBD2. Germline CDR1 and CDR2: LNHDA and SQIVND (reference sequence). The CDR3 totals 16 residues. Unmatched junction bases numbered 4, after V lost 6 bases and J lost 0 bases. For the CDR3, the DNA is TGTGCCAGTAGCCTAGCGGGAGGTGGCTCCTACAATGAGCAGTTCTTC. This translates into CASSLAGGGSYNEQFF. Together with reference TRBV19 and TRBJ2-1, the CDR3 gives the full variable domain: DGGITQSPKYLFRKEGQNVTLSCEQNLNHDAMYWYRQDPGQGLRLIYYSQIVNDFQKGDIAEGYSVSREKKESFPLTVTSAQKNPTAFYLCASSLAGGGSYNEQFFGPGTRLTVL.

The CDR3 loop is CASSVDVTDLNTGELFF. The CDR3 DNA sequence: TGTGCCAGCAGCGTAGACGTGACAGATTTGAACACCGGGGAGCTGTTTTTT. The chain links TRBV9 to TRBJ2-2; maybe TRBD1 (5 bases). The germline V gene encodes CDR1 SGDLS and CDR2 YYNGEE. V lost 0 bases to trimming and J lost 1 base, with 13 bases between them. This CDR3 is 17 amino acids long. The whole variable domain, remainder taken from reference TRBV9 and TRBJ2-2, is DSGVTQTPKHLITATGQRVTLRCSPRSGDLSVYWYQQSLDQGLQFLIQYYNGEERAKGNILERFSAQQFPDLHSELNLSSLELGDSALYFCASSVDVTDLNTGELFFGEGSRLTVL.

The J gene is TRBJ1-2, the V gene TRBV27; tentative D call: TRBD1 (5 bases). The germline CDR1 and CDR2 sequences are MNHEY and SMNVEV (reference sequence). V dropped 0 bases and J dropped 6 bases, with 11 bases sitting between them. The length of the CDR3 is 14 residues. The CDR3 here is CASSLSPGGNGYTF. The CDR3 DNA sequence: TGTGCCAGCAGTTTATCGCCGGGGGGGAATGGCTACACCTTC.

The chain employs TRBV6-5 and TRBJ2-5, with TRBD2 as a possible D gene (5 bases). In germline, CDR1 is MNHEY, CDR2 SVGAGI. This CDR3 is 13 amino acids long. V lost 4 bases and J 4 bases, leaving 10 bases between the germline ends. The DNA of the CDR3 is TGTGCCAGCAGTTCCGAGGGCCCAGAGACCCAGTACTTC. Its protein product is CASSSEGPETQYF.

In nucleotides, the CDR3 is TGTGCCAGCAGACCCGTCCCGAGCTCCTACAATGAGCAGTTCTTC. This gives the protein CASRPVPSSYNEQFF. The chain employs TRBV28 and TRBJ2-1; D gene ambiguous. Looked up from germline, CDR1 is MDHEN and CDR2 is SYDVKM. V was clipped by 6 bases and J by 0 bases, with 12 bases between them. The CDR3 is 15 residues long.

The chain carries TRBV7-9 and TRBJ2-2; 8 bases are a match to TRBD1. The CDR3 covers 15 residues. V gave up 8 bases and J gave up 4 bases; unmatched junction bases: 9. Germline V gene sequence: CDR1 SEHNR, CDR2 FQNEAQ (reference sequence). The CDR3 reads CASFWTGKSTGELFF. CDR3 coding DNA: TGTGCCAGCTTTTGGACAGGGAAGAGCACCGGGGAGCTGTTTTTT.

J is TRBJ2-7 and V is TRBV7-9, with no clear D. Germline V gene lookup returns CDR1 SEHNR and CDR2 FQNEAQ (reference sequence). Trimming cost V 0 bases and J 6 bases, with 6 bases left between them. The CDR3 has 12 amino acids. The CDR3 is CASSLAPTEQYF. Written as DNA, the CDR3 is TGTGCCAGCAGCTTAGCCCCAACCGAGCAGTACTTC.

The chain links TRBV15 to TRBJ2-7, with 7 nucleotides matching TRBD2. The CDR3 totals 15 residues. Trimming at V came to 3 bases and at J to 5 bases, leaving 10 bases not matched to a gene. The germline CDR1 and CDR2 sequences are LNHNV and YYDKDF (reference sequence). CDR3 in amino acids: CATSRVGAGVHEQYF. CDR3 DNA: TGTGCCACCAGCAGGGTCGGCGCGGGAGTCCACGAGCAGTACTTC.

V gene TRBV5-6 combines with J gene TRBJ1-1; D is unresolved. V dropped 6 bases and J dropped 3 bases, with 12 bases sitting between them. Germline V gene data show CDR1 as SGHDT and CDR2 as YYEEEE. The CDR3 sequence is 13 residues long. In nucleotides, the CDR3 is TGTGCCAGCAACCAAGGGATCGACACTGAAGCTTTCTTT. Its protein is CASNQGIDTEAFF. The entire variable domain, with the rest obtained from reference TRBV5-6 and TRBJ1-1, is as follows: DAGVTQSPTHLIKTRGQQVTLRCSPKSGHDTVSWYQQALGQGPQFIFQYYEEEERQRGNFPDRFSGHQFPNYSSELNVNALLLGDSALYLCASNQGIDTEAFFGQGTRLTVV.

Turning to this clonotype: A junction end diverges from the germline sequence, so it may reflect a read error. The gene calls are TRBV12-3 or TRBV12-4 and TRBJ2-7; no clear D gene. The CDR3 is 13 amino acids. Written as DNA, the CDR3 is TGTGCCGGCAGTTGGCAGGTAATATACGAGCAGTACTTC. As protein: CAGSWQVIYEQYF.

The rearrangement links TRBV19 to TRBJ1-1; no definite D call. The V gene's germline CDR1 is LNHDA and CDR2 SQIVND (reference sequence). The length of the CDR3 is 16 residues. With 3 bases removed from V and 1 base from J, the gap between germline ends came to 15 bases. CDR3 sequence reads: CASSMIATPTNTEAFF. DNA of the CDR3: TGTGCCAGTAGTATGATAGCGACACCAACGAACACTGAAGCTTTCTTT.

CDR3 loop: CSARRDETYEQYF. CDR3 bases: TGCAGTGCTAGACGAGACGAGACTTACGAGCAGTACTTC. The chain has TRBV20-1 and TRBJ2-7; D unclear. CDR1 is DFQATT, CDR2 SNEGSKA, per germline (reference sequence). This CDR3 contains 13 residues. V lost 2 bases, J lost 4 bases, and 12 bases lay in between.

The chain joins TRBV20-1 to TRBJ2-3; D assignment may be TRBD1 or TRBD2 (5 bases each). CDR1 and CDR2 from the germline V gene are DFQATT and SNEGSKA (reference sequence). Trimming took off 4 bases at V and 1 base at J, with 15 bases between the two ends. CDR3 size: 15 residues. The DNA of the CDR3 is TGCAGTGCTACTAGTGTCCCGGGACGCACAGATACGCAGTATTTT. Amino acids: CSATSVPGRTDTQYF.

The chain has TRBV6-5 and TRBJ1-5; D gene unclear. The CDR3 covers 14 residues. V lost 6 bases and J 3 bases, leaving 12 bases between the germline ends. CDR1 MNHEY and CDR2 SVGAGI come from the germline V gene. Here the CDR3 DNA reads TGTGCCAGCAGCTTCGACGTCTCCAATCAGCCCCAGCATTTT. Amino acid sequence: CASSFDVSNQPQHF.

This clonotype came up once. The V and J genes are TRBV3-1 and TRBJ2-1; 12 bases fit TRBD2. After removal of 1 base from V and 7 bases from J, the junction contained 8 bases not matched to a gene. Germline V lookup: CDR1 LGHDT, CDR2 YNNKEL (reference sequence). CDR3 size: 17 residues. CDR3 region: CASSQGRSGTSGNEQFF. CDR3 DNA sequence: TGTGCCAGCAGCCAAGGGCGCTCCGGGACTAGCGGGAATGAGCAGTTCTTC.

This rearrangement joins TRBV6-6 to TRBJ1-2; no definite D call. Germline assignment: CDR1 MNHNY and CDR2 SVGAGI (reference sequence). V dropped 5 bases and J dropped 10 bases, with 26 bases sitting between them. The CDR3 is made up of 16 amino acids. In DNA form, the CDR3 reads TGTGCCAGCAGTCTTATTACAGAAGGCTTGATATTCGACTACACCTTC. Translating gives CASSLITEGLIFDYTF.

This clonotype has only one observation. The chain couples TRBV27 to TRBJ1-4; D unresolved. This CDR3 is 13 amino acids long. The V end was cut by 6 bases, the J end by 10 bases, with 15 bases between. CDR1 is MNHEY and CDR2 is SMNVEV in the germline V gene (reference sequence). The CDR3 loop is CASSPRSDTKLFF. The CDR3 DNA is TGTGCCAGCAGCCCAAGGTCGGATACAAAACTGTTTTTT.

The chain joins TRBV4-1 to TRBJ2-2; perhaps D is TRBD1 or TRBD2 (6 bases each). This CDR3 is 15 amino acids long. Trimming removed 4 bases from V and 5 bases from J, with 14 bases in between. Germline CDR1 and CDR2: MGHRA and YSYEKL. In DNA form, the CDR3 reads TGCGCCAGCAGCCCCCGGGTAGGGGGGACCGGGGAGCTGTTTTTT. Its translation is CASSPRVGGTGELFF.

CDR3 amino acids: CASSPGSVYEQYF. The CDR3 region has the DNA TGTGCCAGCAGCCCCGGCTCAGTCTACGAGCAGTACTTC. The rearrangement uses TRBV11-2 and TRBJ2-7; D unclear. Germline values: CDR1 SGHAT, CDR2 FQNNGV. The CDR3 is 13 residues long. V was clipped by 5 bases and J by 3 bases, with 11 bases between them.

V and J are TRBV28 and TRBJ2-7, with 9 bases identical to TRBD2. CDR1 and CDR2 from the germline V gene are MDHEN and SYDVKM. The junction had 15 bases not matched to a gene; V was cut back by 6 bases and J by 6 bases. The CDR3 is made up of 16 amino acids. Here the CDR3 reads CASSSLAPAGGSEQYF. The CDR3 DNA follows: TGTGCCAGCAGCTCCCTGGCTCCAGCGGGAGGTTCCGAGCAGTACTTC. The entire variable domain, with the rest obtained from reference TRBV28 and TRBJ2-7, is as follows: DVKVTQSSRYLVKRTGEKVFLECVQDMDHENMFWYRQDPGLGLRLIYFSYDVKMKEKGDIPEGYSVSREKKERFSLILESASTNQTSMYLCASSSLAPAGGSEQYFGPGTRLTVT.

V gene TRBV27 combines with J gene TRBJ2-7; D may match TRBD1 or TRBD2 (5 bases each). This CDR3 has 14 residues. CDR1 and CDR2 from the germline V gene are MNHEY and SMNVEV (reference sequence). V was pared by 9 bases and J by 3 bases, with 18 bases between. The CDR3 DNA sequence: TGTGCCAGTGGGGTATGGGGACCGAACTACGAGCAGTACTTC. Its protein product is CASGVWGPNYEQYF.

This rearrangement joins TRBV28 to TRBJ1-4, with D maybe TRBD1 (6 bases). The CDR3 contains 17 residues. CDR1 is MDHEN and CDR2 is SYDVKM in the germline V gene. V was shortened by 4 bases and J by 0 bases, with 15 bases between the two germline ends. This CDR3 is CASSSYREGATNEKLFF. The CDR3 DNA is TGTGCCAGCAGTTCATACAGGGAGGGAGCAACTAATGAAAAACTGTTTTTT.